The next 31 T cell receptor beta chains were all read from a single sample in a study of blood T cell repertoires in COVID-19. Assay used: immunoSEQ multiplex PCR; TCRdb lists only in-frame clones, some missing. Counted here are around 270,000 clones, 65% to 90% occurring once; the ten biggest clones make up about 2.1%. Sequencing was performed on peripheral blood. These receptors all come from a man aged 25-45 years with active or convalescent COVID-19.

The chain has TRBV6-6 and TRBJ1-6; weak D call: TRBD1 (5 bases). V lost 8 bases and J 9 bases, leaving 8 bases between the germline ends. The CDR3 runs to 11 residues. CDR1 and CDR2 (germline): MNHNY, SVGAGI (reference sequence). CDR3 residues: CASQGGSPLHF. The CDR3 DNA reads TGTGCCAGCCAGGGTGGTTCACCCCTCCACTTT.

The chain couples TRBV12-5 to TRBJ1-5; 7 bases align to TRBD1. This CDR3 comprises 13 residues. V shed 6 bases and J 6 bases; nucleotides not matched to a gene: 5. Germline values: CDR1 LGHNT, CDR2 FRNRAP. The CDR3 reads CASGRQGFQPQHF. In DNA, the CDR3 is TGTGCTAGTGGCAGACAGGGATTTCAGCCCCAGCATTTT.

V gene TRBV18 combines with J gene TRBJ2-3; 10 bases agree with TRBD1. Germline V gene sequence: CDR1 KGHSH, CDR2 LQKENI. With V trimmed by 3 bases and J by 1 base, 1 base remained unmatched. The CDR3 runs 15 residues. CDR3: CASSPGTGGTDTQYF. The CDR3 nucleotides read TGTGCCAGCTCACCCGGGACAGGGGGCACAGATACGCAGTATTTT.

The chain recombines TRBV6-5 with TRBJ2-7, with 10 bases identical to TRBD2. This CDR3 is 12 amino acids long. The germline V gene has CDR1 MNHEY and CDR2 SVGAGI. V gave up 10 bases and J gave up 4 bases; unmatched junction bases: 4. The DNA of the CDR3 is TGTGCCATTGGGACTAGCGCTTACGAGCAGTACTTC. Translating it yields CAIGTSAYEQYF.

The chain is built from TRBV3-1 (or the pseudogene TRBV3-2) and TRBJ2-7; 8 bases align to TRBD1. V was pared by 1 base and J by 4 bases, with 15 bases of the junction left unmatched. This CDR3 comprises 18 residues. CDR1 LGHDT and CDR2 YNNKEL come from the germline V gene (reference sequence). The CDR3 DNA reads as TGTGCCAGCAGCCAAGTAGTTGTGCGGACAGGGCGAGGGTACGAGCAGTACTTC. Translation: CASSQVVVRTGRGYEQYF.

The CDR3 region is CASSFSPGSAAYNEQFF. The CDR3 nucleotides are TGCGCCAGCAGCTTTTCCCCCGGCAGCGCGGCCTACAATGAGCAGTTCTTC. The J gene is TRBJ2-1, the V gene TRBV5-1; D ambiguous. Trimming took 2 bases from V and 2 from J, leaving 17 bases between them. The CDR3 consists of 17 residues. The V gene's germline CDR1 is SGHRS and CDR2 YFSETQ.

J is TRBJ2-7 and V is TRBV14; no clear D gene. Germline lookup yields CDR1 SGHDN and CDR2 FVKESK. The CDR3 has 14 residues. Trimming removed 4 bases from V and 1 base from J, with 11 bases in between. This CDR3 reads CASSLAAPSYEQYF. The CDR3 coding sequence is TGTGCCAGCAGCCTTGCGGCCCCTTCCTACGAGCAGTACTTC.

The chain recombines TRBV27 with TRBJ1-5; D is ambiguous. CDR1 and CDR2 from the germline V gene are MNHEY and SMNVEV (reference sequence). The CDR3 has 12 amino acids. Trimming pared 4 bases from V and 5 bases from J, leaving 6 bases between. CDR3 protein: CASSSTDQPQHF. The CDR3 DNA sequence: TGTGCCAGCAGTTCCACGGATCAGCCCCAGCATTTT.

Remarks on this clone: This specimen includes other DNA sequences encoding the same CDR3. The V and J genes are TRBV7-8 and TRBJ1-1; 8 nucleotides agree with TRBD1. The CDR3 consists of 16 residues. From germline, CDR1 is SGHVS and CDR2 FQNEAQ. The J segment lost 2 bases and the V segment lost 2 bases, leaving 7 bases of the junction unmatched. CDR3 sequence reads: CASSLRDRGSNTEAFF. The CDR3 DNA reads as TGTGCCAGCAGCTTAAGAGACAGGGGATCCAACACTGAAGCTTTCTTT.

V and J are TRBV3-1 (or the pseudogene TRBV3-2) and TRBJ2-1; TRBD2 matches 9 bases. The trim removed 0 bases at V and 1 base at J, leaving 19 bases unmatched. The germline gives CDR1 LGHDT, CDR2 YNNKEL (reference sequence). The CDR3 covers 22 residues. The CDR3, as DNA: TGTGCCAGCAGCCAAGAGGGTAGCGGGGGTTCCCCCCGACGTATATCCTACAATGAGCAGTTCTTC. The encoded protein is CASSQEGSGGSPRRISYNEQFF.

The J gene is TRBJ2-5, the V gene TRBV7-2; the D gene is possibly TRBD2 (5 bases). Deletions cut 6 bases from V and 9 bases from J, with 14 bases between. The CDR3 has 12 amino acids. Germline CDR1 SGHTA, CDR2 FQGNSA. CDR3 residues: CASSFRTGAQYF. DNA of the CDR3: TGTGCCAGCAGTTTTCGAACCGGGGCCCAGTACTTC. Looking up the rest from reference TRBV7-2 and TRBJ2-5 gives the full variable domain: GAGVSQSPSNKVTEKGKDVELRCDPISGHTALYWYRQSLGQGLEFLIYFQGNSAPDKSGLPSDRFSAERTGGSVSTLTIQRTQQEDSAVYLCASSFRTGAQYFGPGTRLLVL.

The chain carries TRBV11-3 and TRBJ1-5, with 8 bases matching TRBD1. The CDR3 loop spans 19 amino acids. Germline-derived CDR1 and CDR2 are SGHNT and YENEEA. J gave up 0 bases and V 0 bases, and 10 bases lay outside the gene matches. The CDR3 DNA reads as TGTGCCAGCAGCTTAGATCTATCGGGACAGGTCAATAGCAATCAGCCCCAGCATTTT. Translating gives CASSLDLSGQVNSNQPQHF.

The chain joins TRBV7-9 to TRBJ2-7; D uncertain. The CDR3 runs 13 residues. Trimming cost V 1 base and J 5 bases, with 9 bases left between them. The germline gives CDR1 SEHNR, CDR2 FQNEAQ (reference sequence). For the CDR3, the DNA is TGTGCCAGCAGCTTAGGGTCAGTCGACGAGCAGTACTTC. Encoded protein: CASSLGSVDEQYF. The full variable domain, rest sourced from reference TRBV7-9 and TRBJ2-7, is DTGVSQNPRHKITKRGQNVTFRCDPISEHNRLYWYRQTLGQGPEFLTYFQNEAQLEKSRLLSDRFSAERPKGSFSTLEIQRTEQGDSAMYLCASSLGSVDEQYFGPGTRLTVT.

The chain has TRBV28 and TRBJ2-7; D perhaps matches TRBD1 (6 bases). Germline CDR1 reads MDHEN; CDR2 reads SYDVKM. This CDR3 region has 15 residues. The germline V and J ends were trimmed by 4 bases and 2 bases, with 15 bases remaining between them. CDR3 region: CASSSETGDTYEQYF. The CDR3 DNA reads TGTGCCAGCAGTTCAGAGACAGGCGATACCTACGAGCAGTACTTC.

J is TRBJ1-2 and V is TRBV28; no definite D call. Germline CDR1 reads MDHEN; CDR2 reads SYDVKM. CDR3 length equals 11 residues. Trimming pared 3 bases from V and 8 bases from J, leaving 7 bases between. The CDR3 protein is CASSLRRGYTF. CDR3 nucleotides: TGTGCCAGCAGTTTGCGGCGGGGCTACACCTTC.

V and J are TRBV5-4 and TRBJ2-3; TRBD2 aligns across 9 bases. The length of the CDR3 is 17 residues. V lost 3 bases to trimming and J lost 0 bases; unmatched junction nucleotides: 8. Germline V lookup: CDR1 SGHNT, CDR2 YYREEE (reference sequence). The CDR3 region has the DNA TGTGCCAGCAGCTCAGGACTAGCGAAATCTAGCACAGATACGCAGTATTTT. It is translated as CASSSGLAKSSTDTQYF.

J is TRBJ1-5 and V is TRBV4-1; D unresolved. CDR1 and CDR2 from the germline V gene are MGHRA and YSYEKL. V was shortened by 1 base and J by 1 base, with 8 bases between the two germline ends. This CDR3 has 15 amino acids. This CDR3 reads CASSQVEVSNQPQHF. In DNA form, the CDR3 reads TGCGCCAGCAGCCAAGTCGAGGTAAGCAATCAGCCCCAGCATTTT.

V is TRBV19 and J is TRBJ2-6, with a weak D call TRBD2 (7 bases). Germline CDR1 is LNHDA and CDR2 is SQIVND (reference sequence). This CDR3 spans 17 amino acids. V lost 7 bases and J lost 3, with 19 bases in between. The CDR3 nucleotides read TGTGCCAGTACCGATGGGGGGGCCAGGTTTGGGGCCAACGTCCTGACTTTC. Its translation is CASTDGGARFGANVLTF.

J is TRBJ1-2 and V is TRBV2; possibly TRBD1 for D (6 bases). Germline V gene sequence: CDR1 SNHLY, CDR2 FYNNEI. Trimming cost V 5 bases and J 6 bases, with 16 bases left between them. The CDR3 is 14 residues long. CDR3 bases: TGTGCCAGCAGTCAACAGGGTGGGGTCGATGGCTACACCTTC. Its protein is CASSQQGGVDGYTF. The full variable domain, with the rest looked up from reference TRBV2 and TRBJ1-2, is EPEVTQTPSHQVTQMGQEVILRCVPISNHLYFYWYRQILGQKVEFLVSFYNNEISEKSEIFDDQFSVERPDGSNFTLKIRSTKLEDSAMYFCASSQQGGVDGYTFGSGTRLTVV.

This clone has only one observation. The J gene is TRBJ1-2, the V gene TRBV19; a weak D match, TRBD1 (6 bases). CDR3 size: 13 residues. In germline, CDR1 is LNHDA, CDR2 SQIVND (reference sequence). V shed 3 bases and J shed 7 bases, with 12 bases lying between them. The CDR3 DNA is TGTGCCAGTAGTATCGTCCAGGGGTCTGGCTACACCTTC. Translated: CASSIVQGSGYTF.

The V gene is TRBV27, the J gene TRBJ2-2, with no clear D. V was shortened by 1 base and J by 7 bases, with 13 bases between the two germline ends. Germline V gives CDR1 MNHEY, CDR2 SMNVEV (reference sequence). The CDR3 length is 15 residues. CDR3 nucleotides: TGTGCCAGCAGTTTATTTTCAGTCCAGGTCGGGGAGCTGTTTTTT. It yields the protein CASSLFSVQVGELFF.

This clone was observed a single time. V and J are TRBV24-1 and TRBJ2-2; 7 positions agree with TRBD1. V gave up 9 bases and J gave up 3 bases; unmatched junction bases: 3. The CDR3 runs to 13 residues. Germline CDR1 reads KGHDR; CDR2 reads SFDVKD. The CDR3 coding sequence is TGTGCCACCGTAACAGGGGACACCGGGGAGCTGTTTTTT. Encoded protein: CATVTGDTGELFF.

The chain carries TRBV6-5 and TRBJ1-3; D not certain. Germline CDR1 MNHEY, CDR2 SVGAGI. V was cut by 0 bases and J by 2 bases, with 8 bases left in between. The CDR3 covers 15 residues. The CDR3 is CASSYSPGAGNTIYF. The DNA of the CDR3 is TGTGCCAGCAGTTACTCTCCGGGAGCTGGAAACACCATATATTTT.

This sequence joins TRBV20-1 and TRBJ2-4; TRBD2 agrees at 7 bases. This CDR3 is 16 amino acids long. Germline loops: CDR1 DFQATT, CDR2 SNEGSKA (reference sequence). V dropped 3 bases and J dropped 0; count of bases not matched to a gene: 8. For the CDR3, the DNA is TGCAGTGCTAGTGGCCCAGCGGGGATAGCCAAAAACATTCAGTACTTC. It codes for CSASGPAGIAKNIQYF.

The chain combines TRBV4-3 with TRBJ2-5, with TRBD2 matching 11 bases. The germline V gene encodes CDR1 LGHNA and CDR2 YSLEER. This CDR3 has 19 amino acids. The ends lost 2 bases at V and 5 bases at J; junction bases unmatched: 16. CDR3 sequence: CASSQNRRRASGGPETQYF. Here the CDR3 DNA reads TGCGCCAGCAGCCAAAACCGGCGGAGGGCTAGCGGGGGGCCGGAGACCCAGTACTTC.

This clone was observed a handful of times. This sequence joins TRBV5-1 and TRBJ1-4; a possible D gene is TRBD1 (6 bases). This CDR3 contains 16 residues. Looked up from germline, CDR1 is SGHRS and CDR2 is YFSETQ. Trimming cost V 6 bases and J 5 bases, with 20 bases left between them. CDR3 residues: CASTIIPGEGNEKLFF. The CDR3 coding sequence is TGCGCCAGCACCATCATACCAGGGGAGGGAAATGAAAAACTGTTTTTT.

This clone was recorded a few times. The rearrangement joins TRBV9 to TRBJ1-2; D is uncertain. V was clipped by 0 bases and J by 5 bases, with 11 bases between them. The CDR3 runs 14 residues. Germline assignment: CDR1 SGDLS and CDR2 YYNGEE. DNA of the CDR3: TGTGCCAGCAGCGTAGGGCCAGGCTTATATGGCTACACCTTC. It specifies CASSVGPGLYGYTF. The full variable domain, with the rest looked up from reference TRBV9 and TRBJ1-2, is DSGVTQTPKHLITATGQRVTLRCSPRSGDLSVYWYQQSLDQGLQFLIQYYNGEERAKGNILERFSAQQFPDLHSELNLSSLELGDSALYFCASSVGPGLYGYTFGSGTRLTVV.

The chain employs TRBV7-3 and TRBJ1-1; TRBD1 matches 7 bases. Losses at the gene ends were 1 base for V and 6 bases for J; bases not matched to a gene: 5. The CDR3 has 14 amino acids. Germline CDR1 reads SGHTA; CDR2 reads FQGTGA. CDR3 sequence reads: CASSLSRGSAEAFF. In DNA, the CDR3 is TGTGCCAGCAGCTTAAGCAGGGGGAGCGCTGAAGCTTTCTTT.

The chain recombines TRBV2 with TRBJ2-3; D might be TRBD2 (7 bases). This CDR3 contains 15 residues. Trimming left V 6 bases short and J 1 base short, with 14 bases between. From germline, CDR1 is SNHLY and CDR2 FYNNEI. The CDR3, as DNA: TGTGCCAGCAGGCCCGGGGGGCGAGGCACAGATACGCAGTATTTT. This translates into CASRPGGRGTDTQYF. The variable domain in full, with the rest retrieved from reference TRBV2 and TRBJ2-3, is EPEVTQTPSHQVTQMGQEVILRCVPISNHLYFYWYRQILGQKVEFLVSFYNNEISEKSEIFDDQFSVERPDGSNFTLKIRSTKLEDSAMYFCASRPGGRGTDTQYFGPGTRLTVL.

This clone was recorded only once. This sequence joins TRBV20-1 and TRBJ1-4, with 10 bases matching TRBD1. V lost 3 bases and J lost 8; bases outside the gene matches: 18. Germline V gene lookup returns CDR1 DFQATT and CDR2 SNEGSKA (reference sequence). This CDR3 spans 18 amino acids. The CDR3 protein is CSASPSLTGGRLREKLFF. In DNA form, the CDR3 reads TGCAGTGCTAGTCCCTCTTTGACAGGGGGCCGCCTCCGGGAAAAACTGTTTTTT.

The chain links TRBV19 to TRBJ1-2; 8 bases are a match to TRBD1. Germline V CDR1 and CDR2: LNHDA, SQIVND (reference sequence). This CDR3 has 17 residues. V shed 5 bases, J shed 4 bases, and the junction held 15 bases outside the gene matches. CDR3 sequence reads: CASSPMTGEVPIYGYTF. In DNA form, the CDR3 reads TGTGCCAGTAGTCCGATGACAGGGGAGGTCCCAATCTATGGCTACACCTTC.